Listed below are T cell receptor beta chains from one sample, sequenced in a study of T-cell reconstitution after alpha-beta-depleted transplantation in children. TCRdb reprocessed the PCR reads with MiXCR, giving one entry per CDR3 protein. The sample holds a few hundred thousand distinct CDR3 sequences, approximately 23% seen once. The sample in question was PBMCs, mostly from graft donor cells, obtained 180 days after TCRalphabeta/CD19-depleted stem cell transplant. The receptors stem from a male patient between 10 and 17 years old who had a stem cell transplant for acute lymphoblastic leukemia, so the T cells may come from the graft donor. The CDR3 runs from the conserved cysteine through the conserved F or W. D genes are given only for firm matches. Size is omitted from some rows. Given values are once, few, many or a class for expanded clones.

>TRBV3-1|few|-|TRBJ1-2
CASSHLQIGYTF
TGTGCCAGCAGTCACCTCCAGATCGGCTACACCTTC
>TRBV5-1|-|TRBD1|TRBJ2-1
CASNLNRQGRSYNEQFF
TGCGCCAGCAACTTGAACCGACAGGGCAGGTCCTACAATGAGCAGTTCTTC
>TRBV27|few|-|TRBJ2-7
CASSFGGLYEQYF
TGTGCCAGCAGTTTCGGCGGGCTCTACGAGCAGTACTTC
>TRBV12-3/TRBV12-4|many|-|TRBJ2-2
CASSFRPRELFF
TGTGCCAGCAGCTTCAGGCCCCGGGAGCTGTTTTTT
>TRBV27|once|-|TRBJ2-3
CASSLGGFSTDTQYF
TGTGCCAGCAGTTTAGGGGGTTTCAGCACAGATACGCAGTATTTT
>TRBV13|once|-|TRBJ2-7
CASSVRDGSYEQYF
TGTGCCAGCAGCGTCCGGGACGGATCCTACGAGCAGTACTTC
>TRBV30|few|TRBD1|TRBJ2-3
CAWSVMGQGIDTQYF
TGTGCCTGGAGTGTAATGGGACAGGGGATAGATACGCAGTATTTT
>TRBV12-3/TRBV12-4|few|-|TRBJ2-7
CASSLAVVREQYF
TGTGCCAGCAGTTTGGCGGTTGTGAGGGAGCAGTACTTC
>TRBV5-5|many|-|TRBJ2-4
CASMRTPLNIQYF
TGTGCCAGCATGCGGACGCCCCTAAACATTCAGTACTTC
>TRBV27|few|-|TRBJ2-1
CASSFGSSIYNEQFF
TGTGCCAGCAGTTTCGGCTCCTCTATATACAATGAGCAGTTCTTC
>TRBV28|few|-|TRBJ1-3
CASSLQGPGNTIYF
TGTGCCAGCAGTTTGCAGGGGCCCGGAAACACCATATATTTT
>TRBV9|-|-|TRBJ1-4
CASSVLPGPTNEKLFF
TGTGCCAGCAGCGTACTACCGGGACCCACTAATGAAAAACTGTTTTTT
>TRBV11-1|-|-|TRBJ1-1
CASSLGGIVGQFMNTEAFF
TGTGCCAGCAGCTTAGGTGGGATTGTGGGGCAGTTCATGAACACTGAAGCTTTCTTT
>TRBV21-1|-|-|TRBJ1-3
CASSPQILTGALSGNTIYF
TGTGCCAGCAGCCCTCAAATACTCACAGGGGCCCTCTCTGGAAACACCATATATTTT
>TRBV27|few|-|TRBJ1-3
CASSLTGNLGNTIYF
TGTGCCAGCAGTTTAACAGGGAACCTGGGAAACACCATATATTTT
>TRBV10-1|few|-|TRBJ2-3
CAIRSGGRDTQYF
TGCGCCATCAGAAGTGGGGGAAGAGATACGCAGTATTTT
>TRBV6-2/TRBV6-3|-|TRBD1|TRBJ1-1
CASSWTGGSTEAFF
TGTGCCAGCAGTTGGACAGGGGGTAGCACTGAAGCTTTCTTT
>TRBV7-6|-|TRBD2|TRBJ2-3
CASSLLAGGLGTDTQYF
TGTGCCAGCAGCTTACTAGCGGGAGGGCTGGGCACAGATACGCAGTATTTT
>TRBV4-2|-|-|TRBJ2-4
CASSPSLAKNIQYF
TGTGCCAGCAGCCCTTCACTAGCCAAAAACATTCAGTACTTC
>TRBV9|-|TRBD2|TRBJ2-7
CASSVEGTSGSWEQYF
TGTGCCAGCAGCGTAGAAGGGACTAGCGGGTCATGGGAGCAGTACTTC
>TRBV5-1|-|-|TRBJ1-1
CASSLGTRNTEAFF
TGCGCCAGCAGCTTGGGAACGAGGAACACTGAAGCTTTCTTT
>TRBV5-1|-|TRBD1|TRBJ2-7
CASSILDRGPYEQYF
TGCGCCAGCAGCATCTTGGACAGGGGGCCCTACGAGCAGTACTTC
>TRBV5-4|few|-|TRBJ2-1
CASRLWGRGLKPFF
TGTGCCAGCAGATTGTGGGGCAGGGGCCTTAAGCCGTTCTTC
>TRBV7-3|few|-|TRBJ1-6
CASSSQGSTNSPLHF
TGTGCCAGCAGCTCCCAGGGTTCTACTAATTCACCCCTCCACTTT
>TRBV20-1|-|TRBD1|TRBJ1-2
CSAPRRDRGNGYTF
TGCAGTGCTCCCCGTAGGGACAGGGGCAATGGCTACACCTTC
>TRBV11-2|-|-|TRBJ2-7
CASSFPGDEQYF
TGTGCCAGCAGCTTTCCCGGGGACGAGCAGTACTTC
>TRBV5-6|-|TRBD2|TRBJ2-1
CASSWGLVRSYNEQFF
TGTGCCAGCAGCTGGGGACTAGTACGTTCCTACAATGAGCAGTTCTTC
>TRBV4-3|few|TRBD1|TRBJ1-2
CASSQDVSGTGANYGYTF
TGCGCCAGCAGCCAAGATGTGTCCGGGACAGGGGCTAACTATGGCTACACCTTC
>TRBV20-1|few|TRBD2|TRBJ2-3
CSAKGGRAHTQYF
TGCAGTGCTAAGGGCGGGAGGGCTCATACGCAGTATTTT
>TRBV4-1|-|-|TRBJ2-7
CASSQDRARGPIRYEQYF
TGCGCCAGCAGCCAAGATCGCGCCAGGGGTCCGATTCGCTACGAGCAGTACTTC
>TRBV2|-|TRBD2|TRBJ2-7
CTSSEWRLAGGLTYEQYF
TGTACCAGCAGTGAATGGAGACTAGCGGGAGGGCTAACCTACGAGCAGTACTTC
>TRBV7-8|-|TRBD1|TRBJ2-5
CASSSRTGGETQYF
TGTGCCAGCAGCTCTAGGACAGGGGGAGAGACCCAGTACTTC
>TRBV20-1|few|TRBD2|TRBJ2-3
CSARPGTTSTDTQYF
TGCAGTGCTAGACCCGGGACTACAAGCACAGATACGCAGTATTTT
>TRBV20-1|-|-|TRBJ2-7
CSAKDYLLGYEQYF
TGCAGTGCGAAGGACTACCTTTTGGGCTACGAGCAGTACTTC
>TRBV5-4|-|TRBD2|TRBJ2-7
CASSSGGLAAYEQYF
TGTGCCAGCAGCTCGGGCGGACTAGCGGCCTACGAGCAGTACTTC
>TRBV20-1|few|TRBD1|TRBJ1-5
CSARWTGYGNQPQHF
TGCAGTGCTAGGTGGACAGGGTATGGCAATCAGCCCCAGCATTTT
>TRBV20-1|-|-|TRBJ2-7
CSAPRPTSPGYEQYF
TGCAGTGCCCCTAGGCCCACTAGCCCAGGCTACGAGCAGTACTTC
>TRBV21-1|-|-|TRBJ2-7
CASSKAGLPDEQYF
TGTGCCAGCAGCAAAGCTGGTCTGCCCGACGAGCAGTACTTC
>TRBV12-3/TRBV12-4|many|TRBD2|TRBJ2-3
CASSLGLAGGPSTDTQYF
TGTGCCAGCAGTTTAGGACTAGCGGGAGGACCTAGCACAGATACGCAGTATTTT
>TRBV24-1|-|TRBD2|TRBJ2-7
CAVPAGGLSYEQYF
TGTGCCGTCCCAGCGGGAGGACTCTCCTACGAGCAGTACTTC
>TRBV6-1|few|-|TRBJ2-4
CASSEQGIGAKNIQYF
TGTGCCAGCAGTGAACAGGGGATCGGGGCCAAAAACATTCAGTACTTC
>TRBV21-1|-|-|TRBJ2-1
CASSKVGRPYNEQFF
TGTGCCAGCAGCAAAGTGGGGAGACCTTACAATGAGCAGTTCTTC
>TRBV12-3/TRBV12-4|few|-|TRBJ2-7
CASITFTRDWRPYEQYF
TGTGCCAGCATTACTTTCACCCGGGATTGGAGACCCTACGAGCAGTACTTC
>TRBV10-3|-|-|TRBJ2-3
CAVSAPGWDTQYF
TGTGCCGTCTCCGCTCCAGGGTGGGATACGCAGTATTTT
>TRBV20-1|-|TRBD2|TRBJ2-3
CRAGGPDTQYF
TGCAGGGCGGGAGGGCCCGATACGCAGTATTTT
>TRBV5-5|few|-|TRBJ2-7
CASSFKGFGFHEQYF
TGTGCCAGCAGCTTCAAAGGGTTCGGTTTCCACGAGCAGTACTTC
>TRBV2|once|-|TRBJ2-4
CASGQLAKNIQYF
TGTGCCAGCGGACAGCTAGCCAAAAACATTCAGTACTTC
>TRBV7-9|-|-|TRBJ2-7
CASSLAAGVSYVEQYF
TGTGCCAGCAGCTTAGCAGCCGGGGTTTCCTACGTCGAGCAGTACTTC
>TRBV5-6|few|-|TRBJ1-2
CASTFHRLYGYTF
TGTGCCAGCACCTTCCACAGGCTCTATGGCTACACCTTC
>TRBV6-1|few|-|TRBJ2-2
CASSPYGKVGELFF
TGTGCCAGCAGTCCGTACGGGAAGGTCGGGGAGCTGTTTTTT
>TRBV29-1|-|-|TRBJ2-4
CSVEEGEDIQYF
TGCAGCGTTGAGGAGGGGGAAGACATTCAGTACTTC
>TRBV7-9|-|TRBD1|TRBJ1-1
CASSLLQGLVAEAFF
TGTGCCAGCAGCTTATTACAGGGGCTGGTTGCCGAGGCTTTCTTT
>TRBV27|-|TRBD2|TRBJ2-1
CASRLTSASYNEQFF
TGTGCCAGCAGGCTGACTAGCGCCTCCTACAATGAGCAGTTCTTC
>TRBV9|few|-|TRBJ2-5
CASSVDGIGGPETQYF
TGTGCCAGCAGCGTAGATGGTATCGGGGGACCGGAGACCCAGTACTTC
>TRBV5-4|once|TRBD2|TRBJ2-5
CASSGRTSGEETQYF
TGTGCCAGCAGCGGGCGGACTAGCGGGGAGGAGACCCAGTACTTC
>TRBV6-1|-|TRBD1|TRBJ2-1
CASSPPMTGNYNEQFF
TGTGCCAGCAGTCCCCCAATGACAGGGAACTACAATGAGCAGTTCTTC
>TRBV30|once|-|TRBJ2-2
CAWSRTSLNTGELFF
TGTGCCTGGAGTAGAACCAGTCTTAACACCGGGGAGCTGTTTTTT
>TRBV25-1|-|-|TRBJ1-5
CASSWGDRPNQPQHF
TGTGCCAGCAGTTGGGGTGACAGACCCAATCAGCCCCAGCATTTT
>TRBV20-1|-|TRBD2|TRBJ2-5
CSAKRVLAGIQETQYF
TGCAGTGCCAAGAGGGTTCTAGCGGGCATCCAAGAGACCCAGTACTTC